These T cell receptor beta chains were read from a single sample in a study of cytomegalovirus exposure and HLA in healthy donors. Produced via immunoSEQ multiplex PCR; TCRdb's table is partial and in-frame only. The repertoire holds around 200,000 clones, with roughly four fifths as singletons. The sequenced material came from PBMCs. Receptors were obtained from a woman between 45 and 65 years old in good health and CMV-seropositive. Each CDR3 is given with its conserved first and last residue. The order of the fields is clone size, V gene, D gene, J gene, CDR3 protein, CDR3 DNA. A D gene is named only where the DNA matches it firmly. Expanded clones get a size class; other rows say once, few or many, or leave the size out.

clone size: -; V gene: TRBV15; D gene: TRBD1; J gene: TRBJ1-6; CDR3 protein: CATSRSQGDSPLHF; CDR3 DNA: TGTGCCACCAGCAGAAGTCAGGGGGATTCACCCCTCCACTTT
clone size: -; V gene: TRBV5-8; D gene: -; J gene: TRBJ1-5; CDR3 protein: CASSAGSLSRNQPQHF; CDR3 DNA: TGTGCCAGCAGCGCAGGGTCGTTGTCCCGAAATCAGCCCCAGCATTTT
clone size: -; V gene: TRBV5-1; D gene: -; J gene: TRBJ2-2; CDR3 protein: CASSAQGAGNTGELFF; CDR3 DNA: TGCGCCAGCAGCGCACAGGGCGCGGGGAACACCGGGGAGCTGTTTTTT
clone size: few; V gene: TRBV29-1; D gene: -; J gene: TRBJ1-2; CDR3 protein: CSVYTPSFNGYTF; CDR3 DNA: TGCAGCGTTTACACCCCCTCCTTTAATGGCTACACCTTC
clone size: -; V gene: TRBV6-5; D gene: TRBD1; J gene: TRBJ1-2; CDR3 protein: CASSYTGGAEGYTF; CDR3 DNA: TGTGCCAGCAGTTACACAGGGGGCGCGGAGGGCTACACCTTC
clone size: once; V gene: TRBV5-3; D gene: -; J gene: TRBJ1-1; CDR3 protein: CARRRCGLRGALGNTEAFF; CDR3 DNA: TGTGCCAGAAGGCGATGTGGGCTTCGGGGGGCTCTAGGGAACACTGAAGCTTTCTTT
clone size: -; V gene: TRBV18; D gene: -; J gene: TRBJ1-5; CDR3 protein: CASSPRIVRESNQPQHF; CDR3 DNA: TGTGCCAGCTCACCAAGGATAGTCCGGGAGAGCAATCAGCCCCAGCATTTT
clone size: -; V gene: TRBV2; D gene: -; J gene: TRBJ2-5; CDR3 protein: CAQGGNQETQYF; CDR3 DNA: TGTGCCCAGGGGGGCAATCAAGAGACCCAGTACTTC
clone size: -; V gene: TRBV2; D gene: TRBD2; J gene: TRBJ2-5; CDR3 protein: CAREDERGGQETQYF; CDR3 DNA: TGTGCCAGAGAAGACGAGCGGGGGGGCCAAGAGACCCAGTACTTC
clone size: -; V gene: TRBV11-2; D gene: TRBD1; J gene: TRBJ1-1; CDR3 protein: CASRKRDRGRNTEAFF; CDR3 DNA: TGTGCCAGCAGGAAACGAGACAGGGGACGGAACACTGAAGCTTTCTTT
clone size: once; V gene: TRBV30; D gene: TRBD1; J gene: TRBJ1-6; CDR3 protein: CAWSRHRGSSYNSPLHF; CDR3 DNA: TGTGCCTGGAGTAGGCACAGGGGGAGCTCCTATAATTCACCCCTCCACTTT
clone size: -; V gene: TRBV6-1; D gene: -; J gene: TRBJ1-1; CDR3 protein: CAILIRGFTEAFF; CDR3 DNA: TGTGCCATCCTAATCAGGGGTTTTACTGAAGCTTTCTTT
clone size: -; V gene: TRBV5-1; D gene: -; J gene: TRBJ2-5; CDR3 protein: CASSLGQFQETQYF; CDR3 DNA: TGCGCCAGCAGCTTGGGGCAGTTCCAAGAGACCCAGTACTTC
clone size: -; V gene: TRBV18; D gene: -; J gene: TRBJ1-3; CDR3 protein: CASSPPRFSNTIYF; CDR3 DNA: TGTGCCAGCTCACCACCGAGGTTTTCAAACACCATATATTTT
clone size: -; V gene: TRBV9; D gene: -; J gene: TRBJ2-1; CDR3 protein: CASSLSAFHEQFF; CDR3 DNA: TGTGCCAGCAGCTTGAGCGCGTTCCATGAGCAGTTCTTC
clone size: -; V gene: TRBV9; D gene: TRBD1; J gene: TRBJ2-3; CDR3 protein: CASSAGTDPLTDTQYF; CDR3 DNA: TGTGCCAGCAGCGCCGGGACAGACCCCCTCACAGATACGCAGTATTTT
clone size: -; V gene: TRBV7-2; D gene: -; J gene: TRBJ1-2; CDR3 protein: CASSLARTVGYTF; CDR3 DNA: TGTGCCAGCAGCTTAGCGAGGACAGTTGGCTACACCTTC
clone size: once; V gene: TRBV10-3; D gene: TRBD1; J gene: TRBJ2-7; CDR3 protein: CAISDRGYEQYF; CDR3 DNA: TGTGCCATCAGCGACAGGGGTTACGAGCAGTACTTC
clone size: -; V gene: TRBV19; D gene: TRBD1; J gene: TRBJ1-5; CDR3 protein: CASTRQGNQPQHF; CDR3 DNA: TGTGCCAGTACTCGACAGGGTAATCAGCCCCAGCATTTT
clone size: -; V gene: TRBV4-1; D gene: TRBD2; J gene: TRBJ2-1; CDR3 protein: CASSQSTSVSSYNEQFF; CDR3 DNA: TGCGCCAGCAGCCAATCTACTAGCGTAAGCTCCTACAATGAGCAGTTCTTC
clone size: -; V gene: TRBV7-3; D gene: -; J gene: TRBJ2-2; CDR3 protein: CASSLRPGGDQSGELFF; CDR3 DNA: TGTGCCAGCAGCTTACGCCCAGGCGGGGATCAATCCGGGGAGCTGTTTTTT
clone size: -; V gene: TRBV5-1; D gene: -; J gene: TRBJ2-7; CDR3 protein: CASSFAGGYEQYF; CDR3 DNA: TGCGCCAGCAGCTTTGCCGGGGGCTACGAGCAGTACTTC
clone size: -; V gene: TRBV7-2; D gene: -; J gene: TRBJ2-7; CDR3 protein: CASSLVSTGHEQYF; CDR3 DNA: TGTGCCAGCAGCTTAGTGTCGACAGGCCACGAGCAGTACTTC
clone size: -; V gene: TRBV19; D gene: TRBD1; J gene: TRBJ1-2; CDR3 protein: CASSMRFGQGDYGYTF; CDR3 DNA: TGTGCCAGTAGTATGCGATTCGGACAGGGAGATTATGGCTACACCTTC
clone size: once; V gene: TRBV28; D gene: -; J gene: TRBJ1-1; CDR3 protein: CASLTDENTEAFF; CDR3 DNA: TGTGCCAGCTTGACAGACGAGAACACTGAAGCTTTCTTT
clone size: -; V gene: TRBV19; D gene: TRBD1; J gene: TRBJ2-7; CDR3 protein: CATSDRVSYEQYF; CDR3 DNA: TGTGCCACCTCGGACAGGGTTTCCTACGAGCAGTACTTC